A selection of T cell receptor beta chains follows, all from one sample in a study of Ad26.COV2.S vaccination and SARS-CoV-2 variants. Profiled with immunoSEQ multiplex PCR; TCRdb holds only in-frame clones, not every one. The table has 350,000 to 450,000 clones, around 83% seen once. Sequenced here: peripheral blood, sampled in a trial of Ad26.COV2.S vaccine versus placebo. Receptor source: a person between 18 and 65 years old who received the Ad26.COV2.S COVID-19 vaccine or a placebo. The CDR3 runs from the conserved cysteine through the conserved F or W. Each record gives: V gene, clone size, CDR3 length, D gene, J gene, CDR3 protein, CDR3 DNA. A D gene is named only where the DNA matches it firmly. For some rows the clone size is stated as once, few or many, or as a class when expanded; others skip it.

>TRBV15|-|15|-|TRBJ2-3
CATSRAGRGTDTQYF
TGTGCCACCAGCAGAGCCGGGCGCGGCACAGATACGCAGTATTTT
>TRBV11-2|-|17|-|TRBJ2-5
CASSKGGGQLPQETQYF
TGTGCCAGCAGCAAAGGTGGGGGGCAGCTTCCCCAAGAGACCCAGTACTTC
>TRBV4-1|-|12|-|TRBJ2-1
CASRGKAAEQFF
TGCGCCAGCAGGGGTAAAGCTGCTGAGCAGTTCTTC
>TRBV28|once|15|TRBD1|TRBJ1-3
CASSLRTGAGNTIYF
TGTGCCAGCAGTTTAAGGACAGGGGCTGGAAACACCATATATTTT
>TRBV5-5|-|16|TRBD1|TRBJ1-4
CASSLDQGAGNEKLFF
TGTGCCAGCAGCTTGGACCAGGGGGCTGGTAATGAAAAACTGTTTTTT
>TRBV5-4|-|16|TRBD2|TRBJ2-3
CASKTLAGASTDTQYF
TGTGCCAGCAAAACTCTAGCGGGGGCCTCCACAGATACGCAGTATTTT
>TRBV18|-|12|-|TRBJ1-1
CASSPGGAEAFF
TGTGCCAGCTCACCCGGTGGCGCTGAAGCTTTCTTT
>TRBV20-1|-|9|TRBD2|TRBJ2-1
CSASARGVF
TGCAGTGCTAGCGCCCGGGGGGTCTTC
>TRBV27|-|12|-|TRBJ1-2
CASGDDLGGYTF
TGTGCCAGCGGTGATGATCTGGGGGGCTACACCTTC
>TRBV9|-|14|TRBD2|TRBJ2-3
CASSDERDPDTQYF
TGTGCCAGCAGCGACGAGCGGGATCCAGATACGCAGTATTTT
>TRBV6-2/TRBV6-3|-|13|-|TRBJ2-1
CASNPDSYNEQFF
TGTGCCAGCAACCCGGACTCCTACAATGAGCAGTTCTTC
>TRBV6-2/TRBV6-3|few|14|TRBD1|TRBJ2-7
CASSKNRGPYEQYF
TGTGCCAGCAGTAAAAACAGGGGTCCCTACGAGCAGTACTTC
>TRBV6-2/TRBV6-3|few|13|-|TRBJ2-1
CASSFRAYNEQFF
TGTGCCAGCAGTTTCAGGGCGTACAATGAGCAGTTCTTC
>TRBV5-1|-|13|-|TRBJ1-1
CASSREGRAATFF
TGCGCCAGCAGCAGGGAGGGTAGGGCAGCGACTTTCTTT
>TRBV6-5|-|15|TRBD1|TRBJ1-2
CASSYTPDRTVGYTF
TGTGCCAGCAGTTACACCCCGGACAGGACCGTCGGCTACACCTTC
>TRBV7-8|-|11|-|TRBJ2-7
CASSFQYEQYF
TGTGCCAGCAGCTTTCAATACGAGCAGTACTTC
>TRBV5-1|-|13|-|TRBJ2-7
CASSFEGSYEQYF
TGCGCCAGCAGCTTTGAGGGTTCCTACGAGCAGTACTTC
>TRBV5-6|-|13|TRBD1|TRBJ1-1
CASSWDRNTEAFF
TGTGCCAGCAGCTGGGACAGGAACACTGAAGCTTTCTTT
>TRBV5-4|-|14|-|TRBJ2-7
CASSSLGVSYEQYF
TGTGCCAGCAGTTCGCTAGGAGTGTCATACGAGCAGTACTTC
>TRBV25-1|-|13|-|TRBJ1-2
CASSGGSSYGYTF
TGTGCCAGCAGTGGGGGATCCAGTTATGGCTACACCTTC
>TRBV29-1|-|15|TRBD2|TRBJ2-5
CSVGDRGLAETTQYF
TGCAGCGTGGGTGACCGCGGACTAGCGGAGACGACCCAGTACTTC
>TRBV5-1|-|15|-|TRBJ1-1
CASSLVSGPNTEAFF
TGCGCCAGCAGCTTGGTCTCAGGGCCGAACACTGAAGCTTTCTTT
>TRBV3-1/TRBV3-2|-|14|TRBD1|TRBJ2-2
CASGTGGDTGELFF
TGTGCCAGCGGGACAGGGGGCGACACCGGGGAGCTGTTTTTT
>TRBV6-5|-|13|-|TRBJ2-7
CASRISDSYEQYF
TGTGCCAGCAGGATATCTGACTCCTACGAGCAGTACTTC
>TRBV19|-|14|-|TRBJ1-5
CASSIQDSNQPQHF
TGTGCCAGTAGTATTCAGGACAGCAATCAGCCCCAGCATTTT
>TRBV18|once|15|-|TRBJ1-6
CASSPPNGVGSPLHF
TGTGCCAGCTCACCACCGAACGGTGTGGGGTCACCCCTCCACTTT
>TRBV5-4|-|11|-|TRBJ2-1
CASREVNEQFF
TGTGCCAGCAGGGAGGTTAATGAGCAGTTCTTC
>TRBV6-5|-|14|-|TRBJ1-5
CASSYLFGSQPQHF
TGTGCCAGCAGTTACCTGTTTGGGTCTCAGCCCCAGCATTTT
>TRBV6-5|-|15|-|TRBJ2-5
CASSPRAGGRETQYF
TGTGCCAGCAGCCCGCGGGCCGGAGGTCGAGAGACCCAGTACTTC
>TRBV3-1/TRBV3-2|-|17|-|TRBJ2-7
CASSVKYGTTTPYEQYF
TGTGCCAGCAGCGTAAAATACGGGACCACAACCCCCTACGAGCAGTACTTC
>TRBV13|-|19|TRBD1|TRBJ1-5
CASSVRGTGGAESNQPQHF
TGTGCCAGCAGCGTACGCGGGACAGGGGGCGCGGAAAGCAATCAGCCCCAGCATTTT
>TRBV9|-|15|TRBD1|TRBJ2-7
CASSVEGQGASEQYF
TGTGCCAGCAGCGTAGAAGGGCAGGGGGCCAGCGAGCAGTACTTC
>TRBV4-1|-|14|-|TRBJ1-2
CASSQGDGNYGYTF
TGCGCCAGCAGCCAAGGGGATGGGAACTATGGCTACACCTTC
>TRBV28|-|16|TRBD2|TRBJ2-7
CASSTRTSGRFYEQYF
TGTGCCAGCAGTACCCGGACTAGCGGGAGATTCTACGAGCAGTACTTC
>TRBV19|once|16|-|TRBJ1-1
CASSRANRAQNTEAFF
TGTGCCAGTAGTAGGGCGAACAGGGCCCAGAACACTGAAGCTTTCTTT
>TRBV12-2|-|14|-|TRBJ2-7
CASRIAVSSYEQYF
TGTGCAAGTCGCATAGCGGTAAGCTCCTACGAGCAGTACTTC
>TRBV4-1|once|13|-|TRBJ2-7
CASSQDHNYEQYF
TGCGCCAGCAGCCAAGATCACAACTACGAGCAGTACTTC
>TRBV18|once|13|-|TRBJ2-3
CASSPGQPDTQYF
TGTGCCAGCTCACCGGGCCAGCCTGATACGCAGTATTTT
>TRBV3-1/TRBV3-2|many|17|TRBD2|TRBJ2-1
CASSLGETSGVGDEQFF
TGTGCCAGCAGCCTCGGAGAGACTAGCGGGGTAGGGGATGAGCAGTTCTTC
>TRBV27|-|14|-|TRBJ1-1
CASSTGQRNTEAFF
TGTGCCAGCAGCACAGGACAGAGGAACACTGAAGCTTTCTTT
>TRBV9|once|15|-|TRBJ2-1
CASSTYGSSYNEQFF
TGTGCCAGCAGCACCTACGGGAGTTCCTACAATGAGCAGTTCTTC
>TRBV6-6|-|14|-|TRBJ2-7
CASSYLTDSYEQYF
TGTGCCAGCAGTTACCTGACCGATTCCTACGAGCAGTACTTC